A selection of T cell receptor beta chains follows, all from one sample in a study of blood T cells in healthy people across ages. TCRdb reprocessed the 5' RACE reads with MiXCR, giving one entry per CDR3 protein. Of hundreds of thousands of distinct CDR3 sequences listed, approximately 21% are singletons. The sample comprised blood. The receptors derive from an older man in good health. Each CDR3 is given with its conserved first and last residue. The order of the fields is clone size, D gene, V gene, J gene, CDR3 DNA, CDR3 protein. D genes are given only for firm matches. For some rows the clone size is stated as once, few or many, or as a class when expanded; others skip it.

clone_size: many
d_call: TRBD1
v_call: TRBV7-3
j_call: TRBJ2-1
cdr3_nt: TGTGCCAGCAGCTGGACAGGGGGCAGTGAGCAGTTCTTC
cdr3_aa: CASSWTGGSEQFF

clone_size: .
d_call: .
v_call: TRBV7-2
j_call: TRBJ2-3
cdr3_nt: TGTGCCAGCAGCTTCACAGGGGGGGGAGATACGCAGTATTTT
cdr3_aa: CASSFTGGGDTQYF

clone_size: .
d_call: .
v_call: TRBV29-1
j_call: TRBJ2-3
cdr3_nt: TGCAGCGTTGAAGATCTGGGCTACCCTAGCACAGATACGCAGTATTTT
cdr3_aa: CSVEDLGYPSTDTQYF

clone_size: .
d_call: .
v_call: TRBV29-1
j_call: TRBJ2-7
cdr3_nt: TGCAGCGTATCCCAGGGTATGGGCTCCTACGAGCAGTACTTC
cdr3_aa: CSVSQGMGSYEQYF

clone_size: .
d_call: .
v_call: TRBV20-1
j_call: TRBJ2-1
cdr3_nt: TGCAGTGCTGGCAGGTCCTACAATGAGCAGTTCTTC
cdr3_aa: CSAGRSYNEQFF

clone_size: .
d_call: TRBD2
v_call: TRBV5-4
j_call: TRBJ2-7
cdr3_nt: TGTGCCAGCAGCTCCACTAGCGGGCCCGCAAATTACGAGCAGTACTTC
cdr3_aa: CASSSTSGPANYEQYF

clone_size: few
d_call: .
v_call: TRBV29-1
j_call: TRBJ2-1
cdr3_nt: TGCAGCGTTGACGGCCGGCAGGTTGGCAATGAGCAGTTCTTC
cdr3_aa: CSVDGRQVGNEQFF

clone_size: few
d_call: .
v_call: TRBV7-2
j_call: TRBJ2-2
cdr3_nt: TGTGCCAGCAGCTGGGGAGGGGGTGACACCGGGGAGCTGTTTTTT
cdr3_aa: CASSWGGGDTGELFF

clone_size: .
d_call: .
v_call: TRBV6-2/TRBV6-3
j_call: TRBJ1-1
cdr3_nt: TGTGCCAGCAGCGGGGGGCAGGGTGAAGCTTTCTTT
cdr3_aa: CASSGGQGEAFF

clone_size: .
d_call: TRBD2
v_call: TRBV4-3
j_call: TRBJ2-2
cdr3_nt: TGCGCCAGCAGCCAAGAGCCGGGACTAGAGGCCGGGGAGCTGTTTTTT
cdr3_aa: CASSQEPGLEAGELFF

clone_size: few
d_call: .
v_call: TRBV20-1
j_call: TRBJ2-7
cdr3_nt: TGCAGTGCTAGATACCATTCCTACGAGCAGTACTTC
cdr3_aa: CSARYHSYEQYF

clone_size: few
d_call: .
v_call: TRBV5-1
j_call: TRBJ2-1
cdr3_nt: TGCGCCAGCAGCTTGGAGCCGACAGGCTATGAGCAGTTCTTC
cdr3_aa: CASSLEPTGYEQFF

clone_size: .
d_call: TRBD1
v_call: TRBV5-5
j_call: TRBJ2-2
cdr3_nt: TGTGCCAGCAGCTTTTCTGGGACAGGGGGCTCCGGGGAGCTGTTTTTT
cdr3_aa: CASSFSGTGGSGELFF

clone_size: .
d_call: .
v_call: TRBV20-1
j_call: TRBJ1-5
cdr3_nt: TGCAGTGCTAGAGATAGTAATAGCAATCAGCCCCAGCATTTT
cdr3_aa: CSARDSNSNQPQHF

clone_size: .
d_call: TRBD1
v_call: TRBV7-9
j_call: TRBJ2-7
cdr3_nt: TGTGCCAGCAGTTCCGGGACAGGGGAGGTGGAGCAGTACTTC
cdr3_aa: CASSSGTGEVEQYF

clone_size: many
d_call: .
v_call: TRBV28
j_call: TRBJ2-7
cdr3_nt: TGTGCCAGCAGTAGGCCAGGTTCCTACGAGCAGTACTTC
cdr3_aa: CASSRPGSYEQYF

clone_size: many
d_call: .
v_call: TRBV24-1
j_call: TRBJ2-4
cdr3_nt: TGTGCCACCAGTGACGGGACAACCAAAAACATTCAGTACTTC
cdr3_aa: CATSDGTTKNIQYF

clone_size: few
d_call: .
v_call: TRBV24-1
j_call: TRBJ2-2
cdr3_nt: TGTGCCACCAGTGCCCCGAACACCGGGGAGCTGTTTTTT
cdr3_aa: CATSAPNTGELFF

clone_size: .
d_call: TRBD2
v_call: TRBV11-2
j_call: TRBJ2-1
cdr3_nt: TGTGCCAGCAGCTTAGATAACGGGGGGAGCTCCTATAATGAGCAGTTCTTC
cdr3_aa: CASSLDNGGSSYNEQFF

clone_size: .
d_call: .
v_call: TRBV20-1
j_call: TRBJ2-2
cdr3_nt: TGCAGTGCCAGAAAACAGACAACCGGGGAGCTGTTTTTT
cdr3_aa: CSARKQTTGELFF

clone_size: .
d_call: TRBD1
v_call: TRBV3-1
j_call: TRBJ2-3
cdr3_nt: TGTGCCAGCAGCCAGAAGACAGGGCACTTTAAGACAGATACGCAGTATTTT
cdr3_aa: CASSQKTGHFKTDTQYF

clone_size: .
d_call: TRBD1
v_call: TRBV2
j_call: TRBJ1-1
cdr3_nt: TGTGCCAGCAGCTACAACAGGGGAGATAACACTGAAGCTTTCTTT
cdr3_aa: CASSYNRGDNTEAFF

clone_size: few
d_call: .
v_call: TRBV5-1
j_call: TRBJ2-1
cdr3_nt: TGCGCCAGCACTAGTGCCCTCTACAATGAGCAGTTCTTC
cdr3_aa: CASTSALYNEQFF

clone_size: few
d_call: TRBD2
v_call: TRBV12-3/TRBV12-4
j_call: TRBJ2-1
cdr3_nt: TGTGCCAGCAGTTCCCAGGGCCGCGGACTAGCGGGAAAAGGGTCCTACAATGAGCAGTTCTTC
cdr3_aa: CASSSQGRGLAGKGSYNEQFF

clone_size: few
d_call: .
v_call: TRBV20-1
j_call: TRBJ2-2
cdr3_nt: TGCAGTGCTGCCCCTGTGAGCACCGGGGAGCTGTTTTTT
cdr3_aa: CSAAPVSTGELFF

clone_size: .
d_call: TRBD2
v_call: TRBV6-5
j_call: TRBJ2-3
cdr3_nt: TGTGCCAGCGTACAGACTAGCGGGGGCCCCTTGGATACGCAGTATTTT
cdr3_aa: CASVQTSGGPLDTQYF

clone_size: few
d_call: TRBD1
v_call: TRBV7-9
j_call: TRBJ1-3
cdr3_nt: TGTGCCAGCAGATTGGGACAGGGGTCGAACACCATATATTTT
cdr3_aa: CASRLGQGSNTIYF

clone_size: few
d_call: .
v_call: TRBV29-1
j_call: TRBJ2-2
cdr3_nt: TGCAGCGTTGGTGATAGCGGTACCGGGGAGCTGTTTTTT
cdr3_aa: CSVGDSGTGELFF

clone_size: .
d_call: TRBD1
v_call: TRBV6-1
j_call: TRBJ1-2
cdr3_nt: TGTGCCAGCAGTCTCACCGGGACAGGGGGCACCCGCGGCTATGGCTACACCTTC
cdr3_aa: CASSLTGTGGTRGYGYTF

clone_size: few
d_call: TRBD2
v_call: TRBV12-3/TRBV12-4
j_call: TRBJ2-7
cdr3_nt: TGTGCCAGCAGGACTAGCGGGAGCTCCTACGAGCAGTACTTC
cdr3_aa: CASRTSGSSYEQYF

clone_size: few
d_call: .
v_call: TRBV2
j_call: TRBJ1-2
cdr3_nt: TGTGCCAGCAGTGGGGTCGGGGCTCGTGGCTACACCTTC
cdr3_aa: CASSGVGARGYTF

clone_size: .
d_call: TRBD2
v_call: TRBV20-1
j_call: TRBJ2-3
cdr3_nt: TGCAGTGCGTATAGCGGGAGGGCCGGAGATACGCAGTATTTT
cdr3_aa: CSAYSGRAGDTQYF

clone_size: .
d_call: .
v_call: TRBV19
j_call: TRBJ2-1
cdr3_nt: TGTGCCAGTAGTATCACTCGGTCGGCGGCCTACAATGAGCAGTTCTTC
cdr3_aa: CASSITRSAAYNEQFF

clone_size: few
d_call: TRBD2
v_call: TRBV20-1
j_call: TRBJ2-7
cdr3_nt: TGCAGTGCGGAAACTAGCGGGGGCTCCTACGAGCAGTACTTC
cdr3_aa: CSAETSGGSYEQYF

clone_size: .
d_call: .
v_call: TRBV25-1
j_call: TRBJ2-3
cdr3_nt: TGTGCCAGCAGTGAACCGGGGGCAGATACGCAGTATTTT
cdr3_aa: CASSEPGADTQYF

clone_size: .
d_call: TRBD2
v_call: TRBV4-1
j_call: TRBJ2-2
cdr3_nt: TGCGCCAGCAGCCAAGATCAAGAACTAGCGTCGAACACCGGGGAGCTGTTTTTT
cdr3_aa: CASSQDQELASNTGELFF

clone_size: many
d_call: .
v_call: TRBV6-2/TRBV6-3
j_call: TRBJ2-5
cdr3_nt: TGTGCCAGCAGTTACATTGGCCCGGGCGAGACCCAGTACTTC
cdr3_aa: CASSYIGPGETQYF

clone_size: few
d_call: TRBD1
v_call: TRBV7-2
j_call: TRBJ2-5
cdr3_nt: TGTGCCAGCAGCGAGTGGACAGGGGAAGGAGAGACCCAGTACTTC
cdr3_aa: CASSEWTGEGETQYF

clone_size: few
d_call: TRBD2
v_call: TRBV5-1
j_call: TRBJ2-1
cdr3_nt: TGCGCCAGCAGCGGACTAGCGGGGCCCAACAATGAGCAGTTCTTC
cdr3_aa: CASSGLAGPNNEQFF

clone_size: few
d_call: .
v_call: TRBV7-9
j_call: TRBJ1-4
cdr3_nt: TGTGCCAGCAGCTCAGCACAGAGCGAAAAACTGTTTTTT
cdr3_aa: CASSSAQSEKLFF

clone_size: .
d_call: .
v_call: TRBV20-1
j_call: TRBJ2-2
cdr3_nt: TGCAGTGCTAGTTCAGTGAACACCGGGGAGCTGTTTTTT
cdr3_aa: CSASSVNTGELFF

clone_size: .
d_call: .
v_call: TRBV6-5
j_call: TRBJ1-2
cdr3_nt: TGTGCCAGCAGTTCCCTTACAGGACTTGGGGGCTACACCTTC
cdr3_aa: CASSSLTGLGGYTF

clone_size: .
d_call: TRBD1
v_call: TRBV7-2
j_call: TRBJ1-4
cdr3_nt: TGTGCCAGCAGCCAACAGGGGCTGGGGGAAAAACTGTTTTTT
cdr3_aa: CASSQQGLGEKLFF

clone_size: .
d_call: TRBD2
v_call: TRBV29-1
j_call: TRBJ2-7
cdr3_nt: TGCAGCATTCGGGGAGCGGGAGGTGTGTACGAGCAGTACTTC
cdr3_aa: CSIRGAGGVYEQYF

clone_size: few
d_call: .
v_call: TRBV7-2
j_call: TRBJ2-3
cdr3_nt: TGTGCCAGCAGCTTAAACGGAGCGGCTAGTGATACGCAGTATTTT
cdr3_aa: CASSLNGAASDTQYF